This T cell receptor (beta chain) was sequenced in a study of blood T cells in healthy people across ages. Regarding the study as a whole: A roughly linear fall in TCR beta diversity per million T cells was seen with increasing age. A strong correlation was seen between TCR beta diversity and naive T cell percentage.

As concerns this clonotype: Antigen specificity is unknown.

There were healthy Caucasian individuals from Russia, aged about 6 to 95, serving as donors. There were at least 6 micrograms of total RNA extracted from every sample. This CDR3 comprises 12 residues. Per germline, CDR1 SQVTM and CDR2 ANQGSEA. After removal of 6 bases from V and 2 bases from J, the junction contained 3 bases not matched to a gene. Together with a sample-barcoded 5' primer, a J-beta primer mix was included in a second PCR lasting roughly 6 to 12 cycles. From the 5' RACE reads, TCRdb called clonotypes with MiXCR, one entry per CDR3 protein. Here the sample spans about 670,000 distinct CDR3 sequences, 40% to 65% being singletons.

The clonotype originates from a woman of 80 years or more in good health. The sample taken for sequencing was blood. The V and J genes are TRBV29-1 and TRBJ1-2, with TRBD1 matching 7 bases. The CDR3 DNA reads as TGCAGCGTCTTGGGACAGAACTATGGCTACACCTTC. It yields the protein CSVLGQNYGYTF.